This T cell receptor (beta chain) derives from a study of technical replicates of blood from a few donors. Sequenced by immunoSEQ multiplex PCR; TCRdb stores in-frame clones only, minus some. The sample lists approximately 53,000 clones, approximately 94% occurring once. The CDR3 extends over 14 amino acids. Trimming stripped 2 bases from V and 3 bases from J, with 7 bases between. Germline V gene data show CDR1 as MNHEY and CDR2 as SVGAGI. The chain has TRBV6-5 and TRBJ1-4, with a weak D call TRBD1 (5 bases). Specimen: T cells isolated from PBMCs. This TCR derives from a human donor in good health. The CDR3 bases are TGTGCCAGCAGTTACCGCAGGGCTAATGAAAAACTGTTTTTT. Amino acids: CASSYRRANEKLFF.